This T cell receptor beta chain appears in the sequencing data of a study of blood T cell repertoires in COVID-19. About the study: Acute-phase and convalescent COVID-19 samples originated in the United States, Italy and Spain. PBMCs, B-cell-depleted T cells, or T cells provided the cDNA or gDNA that made up the material.

This CDR3 has 14 residues. The V gene's germline CDR1 is SNHLY and CDR2 FYNNEI. V was pared by 6 bases and J by 6 bases, with 17 bases between. Authors' data handling: For nucleated cells, counts were estimated from reference gene primer amplification. Assay: immunoSEQ multiplex PCR; the TCRdb copy retains only in-frame clones and omits some. The V and J calls and the clone size are those of that table, but D and trimming were determined from the DNA. The sample has hundreds of thousands of clones; over 70% are singletons. What was sequenced was peripheral blood. This chain joins TRBV2 and TRBJ1-1; D may be TRBD1 (5 bases). This clonotype originated in a woman of 80 years or more with acute or convalescent COVID-19. The CDR3 nucleotides read TGTGCCAGCAGACCGGTGGGGCCTACGGCTGAAGCTTTCTTT. It encodes CASRPVGPTAEAFF.